The 27 T cell receptor beta chains in this list originate from one sample, sequenced in a study of memory CD4+ T cells and cytomegalovirus serostatus. Method: immunoSEQ multiplex PCR; TCRdb's copy keeps in-frame clones and lacks some. The data show 30,000 to 45,000 clones, less than 80% seen once. The sort gate was single viable CD3+CD4+CD8-CD45RO+ cells for memory CD4+ T cells. Sequenced: memory CD4+ T cells from blood. These receptor sequences come from an adult in good health and CMV-seropositive.

Only one count was recorded for this clone. The gene calls are TRBV20-1 and TRBJ2-1; D is uncertain. This CDR3 region has 10 residues. Germline-derived CDR1 and CDR2 are DFQATT and SNEGSKA (reference sequence). Between the trimmed V and J ends, which lost 5 bases and 10 bases, there was a span of 9 bases. The CDR3 bases are TGCAGTGCTGCAATTGGGGAGCAGTTCTTC. Translation gives CSAAIGEQFF.

The chain couples TRBV5-4 to TRBJ1-2; D is unclear. The CDR3 runs to 13 residues. The V and J ends lost 2 bases and 1 base respectively, with 6 bases between them. Germline loops: CDR1 SGHNT, CDR2 YYREEE (reference sequence). The CDR3 here is CASSFDNNYGYTF. In nucleotides, the CDR3 is TGTGCCAGCAGCTTTGACAATAACTATGGCTACACCTTC. Combining the CDR3 with reference TRBV5-4 and TRBJ1-2 gives the whole variable domain ETGVTQSPTHLIKTRGQQVTLRCSSQSGHNTVSWYQQALGQGPQFIFQYYREEENGRGNFPPRFSGLQFPNYSSELNVNALELDDSALYLCASSFDNNYGYTFGSGTRLTVV.

This clone was counted once. The V call is TRBV4-2, the J call TRBJ1-2; D is unresolved. The V end was cut by 0 bases, the J end by 1 base, with 15 bases between. The V gene's germline CDR1 is LGHNA and CDR2 YNFKEQ. There are 17 residues in the CDR3. The CDR3 region is CASSQDLGGLINYGYTF. The CDR3 DNA follows: TGTGCCAGCAGCCAAGATCTGGGAGGATTAATTAACTATGGCTACACCTTC.

A few counts support this clone. V usage is TRBV4-2 and J usage is TRBJ1-3; D call uncertain. V dropped 0 bases and J dropped 2 bases, with 5 bases sitting between them. The CDR3 totals 14 residues. Per the germline V gene, CDR1 is LGHNA and CDR2 is YNFKEQ. CDR3: CASSQDGPGNTIYF. The CDR3 DNA sequence: TGTGCCAGCAGCCAAGATGGCCCTGGAAACACCATATATTTT.

This clone was found a few times. This chain joins TRBV5-4 and TRBJ2-5; TRBD2 agrees at 9 bases. This CDR3 contains 14 residues. Germline CDR1 is SGHNT and CDR2 is YYREEE (reference sequence). Trimming cost V 1 base and J 4 bases; bases outside gene matches: 2. The CDR3 is CASSLKLAGETQYF. DNA of the CDR3: TGTGCCAGCAGCTTGAAACTAGCGGGAGAGACCCAGTACTTC. The entire variable domain, with the rest obtained from reference TRBV5-4 and TRBJ2-5, is as follows: ETGVTQSPTHLIKTRGQQVTLRCSSQSGHNTVSWYQQALGQGPQFIFQYYREEENGRGNFPPRFSGLQFPNYSSELNVNALELDDSALYLCASSLKLAGETQYFGPGTRLLVL.

The chain recombines TRBV6-1 with TRBJ1-6, with D perhaps matching TRBD1 (6 bases). The CDR3 has 14 amino acids. With 4 bases removed from V and 7 bases from J, the gap between germline ends came to 11 bases. The germline V gene encodes CDR1 MNHNS and CDR2 SASEGT. The CDR3 here is CASSADSGNSPLHF. The CDR3, as DNA: TGTGCCAGCAGTGCGGACAGTGGGAATTCACCCCTCCACTTT.

The V call is TRBV21-1, the J call TRBJ2-1; the table's D call TRBD1 went unverified against the DNA. TRBV21-1 is listed as a pseudogene. The CDR3 covers 15 residues. The chain's CDR3 is CASSKAGRTDNEQFF. The CDR3 coding sequence is TGTGCCAGCAGCAAAGCTGGACGGACAGACAATGAGCAGTTCTTC.

The chain joins TRBV5-1 to TRBJ1-1; 9 bases agree with TRBD1. The germline V gene encodes CDR1 SGHRS and CDR2 YFSETQ. The ends lost 1 base at V and 7 bases at J; junction bases unmatched: 11. The CDR3 consists of 16 residues. Here the CDR3 reads CASSLLPPGQGLEAFF. CDR3 in DNA: TGCGCCAGCAGCTTGCTGCCCCCGGGACAGGGCCTTGAAGCTTTCTTT.

V gene TRBV21-1 combines with J gene TRBJ1-2; the table calls TRBD1, which could not be checked here. TRBV21-1 is flagged as a pseudogene. This CDR3 has 15 amino acids. Written as DNA, the CDR3 is TGTGCCAGCAGCAAAGGGGGCCAGGGCGAAGATGGCTACACCTTC. Residues: CASSKGGQGEDGYTF.

The chain has TRBV6-4 and TRBJ2-1, with 12 bases fitting TRBD2. After removal of 4 bases from V and 3 bases from J, the junction contained 1 base not matched to a gene. The CDR3 runs to 15 residues. CDR1 and CDR2 from the germline V gene are MRHNA and SNTAGT. CDR3 region: CASSASGGGYNEQFF. DNA of the CDR3: TGTGCCAGCAGTGCTAGCGGGGGGGGCTACAATGAGCAGTTCTTC.

The CDR3 here is CASSRGRGTFQPQHF. Written as DNA, the CDR3 is TGTGCCAGCAGCCGGGGACGAGGTACCTTTCAGCCCCAGCATTTT. This chain joins TRBV5-6 and TRBJ1-5; a weak D match, TRBD1 (5 bases). Germline V gene sequence: CDR1 SGHDT, CDR2 YYEEEE. The CDR3 has 15 residues. The V gene lost 4 bases and the J gene lost 6 bases, with 17 bases spanning the gap.

The rearrangement links TRBV6-5 to TRBJ1-2; D is possibly TRBD1 (5 bases). The CDR3 is made up of 12 amino acids. The V end was cut by 0 bases, the J end by 8 bases, with 7 bases between. Germline CDR1 is MNHEY and CDR2 is SVGAGI. CDR3 sequence (DNA): TGTGCCAGCAGTTACTCCGGGGGAGGCTACACCTTC. It translates to CASSYSGGGYTF.

V gene TRBV20-1 combines with J gene TRBJ1-2; no definite D call. The CDR3 has 9 amino acids. In germline, CDR1 is DFQATT, CDR2 SNEGSKA (reference sequence). With 6 bases removed from V and 5 bases from J, the gap between germline ends came to 4 bases. The CDR3 loop is CSALYGYTF. The CDR3 DNA is TGCAGTGCACTTTATGGCTACACCTTC.

This clone was seen more than once but under ten times. V and J are TRBV6-1 and TRBJ1-2; a weak D match, TRBD1 (5 bases). CDR3 length: 12 amino acids. Germline assignment: CDR1 MNHNS and CDR2 SASEGT. V lost 7 bases to trimming and J lost 7 bases, with 13 bases between them. The CDR3 loop is CASNWARGGYTF. The CDR3 bases are TGTGCCAGCAACTGGGCTAGGGGTGGCTACACCTTC.

The chain uses TRBV7-8 and TRBJ2-7; D is undetermined. CDR1 SGHVS and CDR2 FQNEAQ come from the germline V gene. This CDR3 region has 16 residues. The V end lost 1 base, the J end lost 6 bases, and 19 bases lay between the germline ends. In DNA form, the CDR3 reads TGTGCCAGCAGCTTAGAAGTTGTTCTTGAAGAATCCGAGCAGTACTTC. It specifies CASSLEVVLEESEQYF.

This chain links TRBV2 with TRBJ2-7; 7 nucleotides agree with TRBD2. J was trimmed by 6 bases and V by 4 bases; bases with no gene match: 6. The CDR3 has 13 residues. Germline-derived CDR1 and CDR2 are SNHLY and FYNNEI. DNA of the CDR3: TGTGCCAGCAGTGCCAGGCTAGCGGTCGAGCAGTACTTC. It yields the protein CASSARLAVEQYF. Supplemented by reference TRBV2 and TRBJ2-7, the full variable domain reads EPEVTQTPSHQVTQMGQEVILRCVPISNHLYFYWYRQILGQKVEFLVSFYNNEISEKSEIFDDQFSVERPDGSNFTLKIRSTKLEDSAMYFCASSARLAVEQYFGPGTRLTVT.

The rearrangement uses TRBV10-3 and TRBJ2-7; D is possibly TRBD1 (5 bases). Deletions cut 4 bases from V and 5 bases from J, with 15 bases between. Germline CDR1 reads ENHRY; CDR2 reads SYGVKD. The CDR3 is 14 amino acids. CDR3 sequence reads: CAISAGRDGDEQYF. The CDR3 DNA is TGTGCCATCAGTGCTGGCAGGGATGGCGACGAGCAGTACTTC.

The J gene is TRBJ1-2, the V gene TRBV5-1; possibly TRBD1 for D (5 bases). V was pared by 4 bases and J by 8 bases, with 15 bases between. In germline, CDR1 is SGHRS, CDR2 YFSETQ. The CDR3 has 13 amino acids. CDR3 nucleotides: TGCGCCAGCAGCCCGGGACGGGGACCGGGCTACACCTTC. Residues: CASSPGRGPGYTF. Complete variable domain (other parts from reference TRBV5-1 and TRBJ1-2): KAGVTQTPRYLIKTRGQQVTLSCSPISGHRSVSWYQQTPGQGLQFLFEYFSETQRNKGNFPGRFSGRQFSNSRSEMNVSTLELGDSALYLCASSPGRGPGYTFGSGTRLTVV.

The sample holds a few counts of this clone. V usage is TRBV7-9 and J usage is TRBJ1-2; 7 nucleotides agree with TRBD1. The CDR3 length is 16 residues. The V gene's germline CDR1 is SEHNR and CDR2 FQNEAQ (reference sequence). After removal of 3 bases from V and 7 bases from J, the junction contained 14 bases not matched to a gene. The CDR3, as DNA: TGTGCCAGCAGCTTCGGCGGGGGAGGGGGCCTGAGTGGCTACACCTTC. It specifies CASSFGGGGGLSGYTF.

This chain joins TRBV6-1 and TRBJ1-1, with D unclear. V shed 4 bases and J shed 0 bases, with 6 bases lying between them. CDR1 and CDR2 from the germline V gene are MNHNS and SASEGT. The CDR3 length is 13 residues. The CDR3 DNA follows: TGTGCCAGCAGTGCGTCCTTGAACACTGAAGCTTTCTTT. Amino acids: CASSASLNTEAFF.

The V call is TRBV25-1, the J call TRBJ1-6; 7 bases align to TRBD1. This CDR3 region has 14 residues. V trimming: 7 bases; J trimming: 7 bases; junction bases outside the gene matches: 7. Germline V gives CDR1 MGHDK, CDR2 SYGVNS. The CDR3 region is CASKTGQVNSPLHF. CDR3 bases: TGTGCCAGCAAGACAGGGCAGGTCAATTCACCCCTCCACTTT.

V and J are TRBV14 and TRBJ2-3; D is possibly TRBD2 (6 bases). CDR1 and CDR2 from the germline V gene are SGHDN and FVKESK. CDR3 size: 16 residues. Trimming stripped 4 bases from V and 2 bases from J, with 16 bases between. CDR3 sequence reads: CASSPIGWGDTDTQYF. In nucleotides, the CDR3 is TGTGCCAGCAGCCCTATAGGCTGGGGGGACACAGATACGCAGTATTTT.

This clone was seen once. The rearrangement uses TRBV6-1 and TRBJ2-3; D gene ambiguous. The CDR3 is made up of 15 amino acids. V shed 2 bases and J shed 2 bases, with 11 bases lying between them. Germline assignment: CDR1 MNHNS and CDR2 SASEGT. Here the CDR3 reads CASSEWGRFTDTQYF. The CDR3 DNA sequence: TGTGCCAGCAGTGAATGGGGTCGGTTCACAGATACGCAGTATTTT.

The chain combines TRBV5-1 with TRBJ2-4, with D possibly being TRBD1 (5 bases). The length of the CDR3 is 14 residues. CDR1 SGHRS and CDR2 YFSETQ come from the germline V gene. V lost 0 bases, J lost 3 bases, and 7 bases lay in between. This CDR3 reads CASSLGQNKNIQYF. The DNA of the CDR3 is TGCGCCAGCAGCTTGGGACAGAACAAAAACATTCAGTACTTC.

The V gene is TRBV7-9, the J gene TRBJ2-7; 8 bases are a match to TRBD1. Trimming removed 0 bases from V and 0 bases from J; junction bases left unmatched: 7. CDR3 size: 17 residues. Germline V gene lookup returns CDR1 SEHNR and CDR2 FQNEAQ (reference sequence). CDR3 sequence: CASSLAAGGYNSYEQYF. CDR3 in DNA: TGTGCCAGCAGCTTAGCTGCAGGGGGCTATAACTCCTACGAGCAGTACTTC.

This chain uses TRBV5-1 with TRBJ1-3; D is undetermined. Germline V gene data show CDR1 as SGHRS and CDR2 as YFSETQ. V was clipped by 0 bases and J by 3 bases, with 7 bases between them. This CDR3 has 14 residues. CDR3 DNA: TGCGCCAGCAGCTTGGATCGCCTTGGAAACACCATATATTTT. Encoded protein: CASSLDRLGNTIYF. Using reference TRBV5-1 and TRBJ1-3 for the parts outside the CDR3, the full variable domain is KAGVTQTPRYLIKTRGQQVTLSCSPISGHRSVSWYQQTPGQGLQFLFEYFSETQRNKGNFPGRFSGRQFSNSRSEMNVSTLELGDSALYLCASSLDRLGNTIYFGEGSWLTVV.

The V gene is TRBV2, the J gene TRBJ2-5, with D perhaps TRBD1 or TRBD2 (5 bases each). The CDR3 has 15 residues. Germline CDR1 is SNHLY and CDR2 is FYNNEI. Deletions cut 8 bases from V and 2 bases from J, with 18 bases between. In DNA, the CDR3 is TGTGCCAGCCGCGGATGGGGGTTGCTACAAGAGACCCAGTACTTC. Its protein product is CASRGWGLLQETQYF.